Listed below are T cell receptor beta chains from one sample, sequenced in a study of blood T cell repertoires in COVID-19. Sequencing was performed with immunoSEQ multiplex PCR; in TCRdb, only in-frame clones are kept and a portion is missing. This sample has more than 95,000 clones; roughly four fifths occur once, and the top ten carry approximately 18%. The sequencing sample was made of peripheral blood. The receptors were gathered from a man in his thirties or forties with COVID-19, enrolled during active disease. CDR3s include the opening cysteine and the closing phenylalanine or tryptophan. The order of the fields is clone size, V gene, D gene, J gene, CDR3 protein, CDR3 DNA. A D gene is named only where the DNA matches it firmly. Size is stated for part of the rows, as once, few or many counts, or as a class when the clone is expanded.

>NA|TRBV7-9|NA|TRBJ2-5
CASSLIDRRTQETQYF
TGTGCCAGCAGCTTAATAGACAGACGCACACAAGAGACCCAGTACTTC
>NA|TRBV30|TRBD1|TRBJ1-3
CAWGQGASGNTIYF
TGTGCCTGGGGCCAGGGGGCCTCGGGAAACACCATATATTTT
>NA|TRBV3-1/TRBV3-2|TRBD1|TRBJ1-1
CASSSGQGNTEAFF
TGTGCCAGCAGCTCGGGACAGGGGAACACTGAAGCTTTCTTT
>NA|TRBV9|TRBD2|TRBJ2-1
CASSVEGSGENEQFF
TGTGCCAGCAGCGTAGAAGGTAGCGGGGAAAATGAGCAGTTCTTC
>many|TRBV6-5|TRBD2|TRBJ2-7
CASSYSSGSSYEQYF
TGTGCCAGCAGTTACTCTAGCGGGAGCTCCTACGAGCAGTACTTC
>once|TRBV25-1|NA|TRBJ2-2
CASGVVGAIDTGELFF
TGTGCCAGCGGGGTAGTGGGGGCTATCGACACCGGGGAGCTGTTTTTT
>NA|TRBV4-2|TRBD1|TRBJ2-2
CASSDSSGGASGELFF
TGTGCCAGCAGCGATAGTTCAGGGGGCGCCTCCGGGGAGCTGTTTTTT
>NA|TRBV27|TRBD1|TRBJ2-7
CASRVQGATYEQYF
TGTGCCAGCAGGGTACAGGGGGCTACCTACGAGCAGTACTTC
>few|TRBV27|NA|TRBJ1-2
CASSARVANYGYTF
TGTGCCAGCAGCGCACGAGTAGCTAACTATGGCTACACCTTC
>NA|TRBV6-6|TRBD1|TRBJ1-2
CASSLAQGVAMEYGYTF
TGTGCCAGCAGTCTCGCCCAGGGGGTAGCTATGGAGTATGGCTACACCTTC
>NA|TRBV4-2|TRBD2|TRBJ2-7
CASSQIFGGAAGEQYF
TGTGCCAGCAGCCAAATTTTCGGGGGGGCGGCGGGCGAGCAGTACTTC
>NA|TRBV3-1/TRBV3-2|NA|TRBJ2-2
CASSFSSGELFF
TGTGCCAGCAGCTTCAGTTCCGGGGAGCTGTTTTTT
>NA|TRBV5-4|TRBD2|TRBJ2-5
CASSSNSGAETQYF
TGTGCCAGCAGCTCGAACAGCGGGGCGGAGACCCAGTACTTC
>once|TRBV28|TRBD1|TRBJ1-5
CASSLTGDHQPQHF
TGTGCCAGCAGTCTAACAGGGGATCATCAGCCCCAGCATTTT
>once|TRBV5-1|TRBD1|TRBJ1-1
CASSPLQGWTEAFF
TGCGCCAGCAGCCCACTACAGGGGTGGACTGAAGCTTTCTTT
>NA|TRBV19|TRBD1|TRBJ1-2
CASNGRQGAYTSGYTF
TGTGCCAGCAACGGTCGACAGGGGGCGTATACATCTGGCTACACCTTC
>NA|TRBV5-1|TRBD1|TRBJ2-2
CASSSRTGGLSGELFF
TGCGCCAGCAGCTCCCGGACAGGGGGTTTATCCGGGGAGCTGTTTTTT
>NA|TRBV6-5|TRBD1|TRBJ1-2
CASSLAGGNYGYTF
TGTGCCAGCAGCCTAGCAGGGGGGAACTATGGCTACACCTTC
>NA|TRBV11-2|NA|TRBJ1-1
CASSLDTWEQGSEAFF
TGTGCCAGCAGCTTAGATACCTGGGAACAGGGCTCTGAAGCTTTCTTT
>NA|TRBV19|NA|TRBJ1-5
CASSMVRVGRGQPQHF
TGTGCCAGTAGTATGGTACGGGTCGGTCGGGGTCAGCCCCAGCATTTT
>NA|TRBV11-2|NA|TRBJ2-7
CASSTGTFLYEQYF
TGTGCCAGCAGTACGGGGACATTCCTCTACGAGCAGTACTTC
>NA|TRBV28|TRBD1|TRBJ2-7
CASRTGQGAYEQYF
TGTGCCAGCAGAACCGGACAGGGGGCTTACGAGCAGTACTTC
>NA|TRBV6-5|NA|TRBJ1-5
CASSYAGLDQPQHF
TGTGCCAGCAGTTACGCAGGGCTGGATCAGCCCCAGCATTTT
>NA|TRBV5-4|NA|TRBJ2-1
CASSPPRLAITNEQFF
TGTGCCAGCAGCCCCCCCCGGCTAGCGATAACCAATGAGCAGTTCTTC
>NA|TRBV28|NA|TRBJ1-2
CASSSLDRSNYGYTF
TGTGCCAGCAGCTCTCTTGACCGGAGTAACTATGGCTACACCTTC
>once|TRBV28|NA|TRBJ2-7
CASRPLIGYEQYF
TGTGCCAGCAGACCACTTATTGGTTACGAGCAGTACTTC
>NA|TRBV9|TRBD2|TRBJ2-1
CASSVTSGVSNEQFF
TGTGCCAGCAGCGTAACTAGCGGGGTTAGCAATGAGCAGTTCTTC
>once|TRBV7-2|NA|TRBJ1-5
CASSFGQTYSNQPQHF
TGTGCCAGCAGCTTCGGACAGACCTATAGCAATCAGCCCCAGCATTTT
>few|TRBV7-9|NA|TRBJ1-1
CASKVSGETEAFF
TGTGCCAGCAAAGTTAGCGGCGAGACTGAAGCTTTCTTT
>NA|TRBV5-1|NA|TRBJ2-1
CASSLVQGSFNEQFF
TGCGCCAGCAGCTTGGTCCAGGGGAGTTTCAATGAGCAGTTCTTC
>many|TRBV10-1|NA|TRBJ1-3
CASSEPPGTTGNTIYF
TGCGCCAGCAGTGAGCCCCCCGGGACAACTGGAAACACCATATATTTT
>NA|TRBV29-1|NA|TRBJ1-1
CSVAYTGLNMNTEAFF
TGCAGCGTTGCATACACGGGACTAAATATGAACACTGAAGCTTTCTTT
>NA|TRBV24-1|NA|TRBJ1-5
CATSDWDPEGGNQPQHF
TGTGCCACCAGTGACTGGGACCCCGAGGGGGGCAATCAGCCCCAGCATTTT
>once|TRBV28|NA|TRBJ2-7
CASSYEGPYEQYF
TGTGCCAGCAGTTATGAGGGCCCCTACGAGCAGTACTTC
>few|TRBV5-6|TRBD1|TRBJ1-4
CASSLGTVNEKLFF
TGTGCCAGCAGCCTGGGGACAGTTAATGAAAAACTGTTTTTT
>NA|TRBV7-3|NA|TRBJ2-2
CASSPNGQRTGELFF
TGTGCCAGCAGCCCCAACGGACAGCGCACCGGGGAGCTGTTTTTT
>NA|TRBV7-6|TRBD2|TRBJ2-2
CASSLEIGGGATGELFF
TGTGCCAGCAGCTTAGAGATCGGCGGGGGGGCAACCGGGGAGCTGTTTTTT
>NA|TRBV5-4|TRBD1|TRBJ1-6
CASSLAGTAGSPLHF
TGTGCCAGCAGCTTGGCCGGGACAGCGGGCTCACCCCTCCACTTT
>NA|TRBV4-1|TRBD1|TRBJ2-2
CASSERTGGTGELFF
TGCGCCAGCAGCGAAAGGACAGGGGGAACCGGGGAGCTGTTTTTT
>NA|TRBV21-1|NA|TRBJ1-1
CASSSMDRATEAFF
TGTGCCAGCAGCTCGATGGACAGGGCCACTGAAGCTTTCTTT
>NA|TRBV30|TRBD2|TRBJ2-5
CAWRGLAGFQETQYF
TGTGCCTGGAGGGGGCTAGCGGGTTTTCAAGAGACCCAGTACTTC
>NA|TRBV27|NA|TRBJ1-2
CASSLGGGNYGYTF
TGTGCCAGCAGTTTAGGGGGAGGGAACTATGGCTACACCTTC
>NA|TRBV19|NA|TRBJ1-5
CASSIRSGGQPQHF
TGTGCCAGTAGTATAAGGAGTGGGGGGCAGCCCCAGCATTTT
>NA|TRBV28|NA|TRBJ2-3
CASSPRLRTDTQYF
TGTGCCAGCAGTCCCCGACTGAGGACAGATACGCAGTATTTT
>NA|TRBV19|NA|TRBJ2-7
CASSPHFLRDTSYEQYF
TGTGCCAGTAGCCCCCATTTTCTCAGGGACACCTCCTACGAGCAGTACTTC
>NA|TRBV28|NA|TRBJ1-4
CASSLLRGGTNEKLFF
TGTGCCAGCAGTTTGCTCAGGGGAGGGACTAATGAAAAACTGTTTTTT
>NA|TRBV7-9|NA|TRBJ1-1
CASSLGGGGTEAFF
TGTGCCAGCAGCTTAGGGGGAGGAGGGACTGAAGCTTTCTTT
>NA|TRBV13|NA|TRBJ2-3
CASSFVATDTQYF
TGTGCCAGCAGCTTCGTGGCCACAGATACGCAGTATTTT
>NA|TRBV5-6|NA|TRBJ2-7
CASSLGLRSTYEQYF
TGTGCCAGCAGCTTGGGTTTGAGATCCACCTACGAGCAGTACTTC
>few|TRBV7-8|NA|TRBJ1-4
CASSPTGTPSEKLFF
TGTGCCAGCAGCCCCACCGGGACACCTTCCGAAAAACTGTTTTTT
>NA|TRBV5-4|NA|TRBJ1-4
CASSSQGKKTTNEKLFF
TGTGCCAGCAGCTCACAGGGTAAAAAGACAACTAATGAAAAACTGTTTTTT
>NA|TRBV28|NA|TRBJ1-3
CASSLRSGTGNTIYF
TGTGCCAGCAGTTTGCGGTCGGGGACTGGAAACACCATATATTTT
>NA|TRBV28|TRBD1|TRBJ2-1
CASTRRDRVGHEQFF
TGTGCCAGCACGAGACGGGACAGGGTGGGTCATGAGCAGTTCTTC
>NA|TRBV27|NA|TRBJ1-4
CASSLGSGGAKLFF
TGTGCCAGCAGTTTAGGATCCGGGGGTGCAAAACTGTTTTTT
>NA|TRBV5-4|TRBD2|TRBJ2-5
CASSLASGLSGETQYF
TGTGCCAGCAGCTTGGCTAGCGGCCTTTCGGGAGAGACCCAGTACTTC
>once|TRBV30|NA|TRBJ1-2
CAWSPNSYGYTF
TGTGCCTGGAGTCCTAACAGCTATGGCTACACCTTC
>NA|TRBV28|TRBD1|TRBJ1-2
CASITGTGGGPNYGYTF
TGTGCCAGCATTACCGGGACAGGGGGAGGCCCTAACTATGGCTACACCTTC
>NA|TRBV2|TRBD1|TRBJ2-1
CASTAGSLTGSYNEQFF
TGTGCCAGCACTGCAGGTTCGTTGACAGGGTCCTACAATGAGCAGTTCTTC